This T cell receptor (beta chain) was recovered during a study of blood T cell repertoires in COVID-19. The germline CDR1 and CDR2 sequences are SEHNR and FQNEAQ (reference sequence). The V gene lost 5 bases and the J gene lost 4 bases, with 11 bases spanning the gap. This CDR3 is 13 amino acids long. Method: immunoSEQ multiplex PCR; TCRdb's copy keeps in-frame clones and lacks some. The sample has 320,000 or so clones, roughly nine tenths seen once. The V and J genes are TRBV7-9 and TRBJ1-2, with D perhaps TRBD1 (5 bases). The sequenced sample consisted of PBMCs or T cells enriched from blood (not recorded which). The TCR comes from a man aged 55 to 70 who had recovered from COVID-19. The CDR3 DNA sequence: TGTGCCAGCAGCCGCGACAGCTTCTATGGCTACACCTTC. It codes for CASSRDSFYGYTF. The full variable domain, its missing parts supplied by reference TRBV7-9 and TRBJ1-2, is DTGVSQNPRHKITKRGQNVTFRCDPISEHNRLYWYRQTLGQGPEFLTYFQNEAQLEKSRLLSDRFSAERPKGSFSTLEIQRTEQGDSAMYLCASSRDSFYGYTFGSGTRLTVV.